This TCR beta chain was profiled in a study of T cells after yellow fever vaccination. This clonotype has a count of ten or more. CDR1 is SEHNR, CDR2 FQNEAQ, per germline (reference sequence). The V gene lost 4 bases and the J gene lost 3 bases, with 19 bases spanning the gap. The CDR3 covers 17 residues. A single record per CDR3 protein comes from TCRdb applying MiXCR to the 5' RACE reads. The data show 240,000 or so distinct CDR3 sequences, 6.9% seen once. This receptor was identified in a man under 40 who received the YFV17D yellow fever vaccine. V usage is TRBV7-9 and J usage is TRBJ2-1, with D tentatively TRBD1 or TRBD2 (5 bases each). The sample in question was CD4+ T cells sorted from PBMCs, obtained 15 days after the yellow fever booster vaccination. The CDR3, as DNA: TGTGCCAGCAGCTCACCCCGCTACGGGACGGGCTACAATGAGCAGTTCTTC. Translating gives CASSSPRYGTGYNEQFF.